What follows are 27 T cell receptor beta chains derived from one specimen sequenced in a study of T cells in localized non-small cell lung cancer (dated by TCRdb to about 2020). Receptor amplification or capture employed the immunoSEQ multiplex PCR assay. What TCRdb holds here is the immuneACCESS table cut down to in-frame rearrangements. Part of the clones is not present; checked against another copy, under half of the missing clones reflect an unresolved V gene, and the others are unexplained. This sample comprises about 1,700 clones, 29% of them detected only once. The ten largest clones represent approximately 9.9% of the sample. Source: normal lung tissue next to the tumor, taken before any cancer treatment. Source of these receptors: a woman aged 35-75 years with stage III lung adenocarcinoma.

This clone has more than one count but fewer than ten. The chain is built from TRBV19 and TRBJ2-3; a weak D match, TRBD2 (7 bases). The CDR3 runs to 15 residues. Germline V lookup: CDR1 LNHDA, CDR2 SQIVND (reference sequence). V was clipped by 3 bases and J by 5 bases, with 15 bases between them. CDR3 in DNA: TGTGCCAGTAGTATTTGGGGGGGCCTGGGAGATACGCAGTATTTT. Encoded protein: CASSIWGGLGDTQYF. Filled out from reference TRBV19 and TRBJ2-3, the complete variable domain reads DGGITQSPKYLFRKEGQNVTLSCEQNLNHDAMYWYRQDPGQGLRLIYYSQIVNDFQKGDIAEGYSVSREKKESFPLTVTSAQKNPTAFYLCASSIWGGLGDTQYFGPGTRLTVL.

This clone was detected only a few times. J is TRBJ1-2 and V is TRBV14; D is unclear. The CDR3 is 13 residues long. Germline V gene sequence: CDR1 SGHDN, CDR2 FVKESK. V lost 4 bases and J lost 2, with 8 bases in between. Here the CDR3 DNA reads TGTGCCAGCAGCCCGGACGAGAACTATGGCTACACCTTC. Amino acids: CASSPDENYGYTF.

J is TRBJ1-4 and V is TRBV19; D ambiguous. The CDR3 has 15 residues. The V gene lost 3 bases and the J gene lost 0 bases, with 8 bases spanning the gap. The germline CDR1 and CDR2 sequences are LNHDA and SQIVND (reference sequence). CDR3: CASSIGISTNEKLFF. The CDR3, as DNA: TGTGCCAGTAGTATTGGAATATCAACTAATGAAAAACTGTTTTTT. Drawing the rest from reference TRBV19 and TRBJ1-4, the complete variable domain is DGGITQSPKYLFRKEGQNVTLSCEQNLNHDAMYWYRQDPGQGLRLIYYSQIVNDFQKGDIAEGYSVSREKKESFPLTVTSAQKNPTAFYLCASSIGISTNEKLFFGSGTQLSVL.

The gene calls are TRBV23-1 and TRBJ1-3; no firm D call. TRBV23-1 falls under the ORF class, with uncertain function. The CDR3 length is 13 residues. The ends were cut back, 6 bases at V and 8 bases at J, with 14 bases in the middle. The CDR3 loop is CASSHLQEDTIYF. CDR3 DNA sequence: TGCGCCAGCAGCCACCTCCAGGAGGACACCATATATTTT.

This chain uses TRBV30 with TRBJ2-7; TRBD2 matches 7 bases. Per the germline V gene, CDR1 is GTSNPN and CDR2 is SVGIG (reference sequence). The CDR3 loop spans 22 amino acids. V was clipped by 4 bases and J by 5 bases; unmatched bases: 35. For the CDR3, the DNA is TGTGCCTGGACGCCCCGAGGAAGGGCGGGAGTCCCACGCTATACCCCTCGGGACGAGCAGTACTTC. Translating gives CAWTPRGRAGVPRYTPRDEQYF.

This clone is labeled as medium-sized. This chain uses TRBV11-3 with TRBJ2-1; D unresolved. Germline loops: CDR1 SGHNT, CDR2 YENEEA. Trimming removed 0 bases at V and 0 bases at J, with 3 bases between. This CDR3 region has 14 residues. CDR3 sequence reads: CASSLESSYNEQFF. CDR3 coding DNA: TGTGCCAGCAGCTTAGAAAGCTCCTACAATGAGCAGTTCTTC.

This chain uses TRBV29-1 with TRBJ2-7; TRBD1 matches 9 bases. This CDR3 comprises 14 residues. The germline gives CDR1 SQVTM, CDR2 ANQGSEA. Trimming took 4 bases from V and 0 from J; bases not matched to a gene: 4. The CDR3 is CSVGQGGSSYEQYF. The CDR3 coding sequence is TGCAGCGTTGGACAGGGGGGGAGCTCCTACGAGCAGTACTTC.

The chain links TRBV14 to TRBJ1-1; D gene unclear. The CDR3 is 10 amino acids. CDR1 and CDR2 from the germline V gene are SGHDN and FVKESK. V lost 8 bases and J 5 bases, leaving 6 bases between the germline ends. CDR3 loop: CASSGTEAFF. In DNA form, the CDR3 reads TGTGCCAGCTCAGGTACTGAAGCTTTCTTT.

J is TRBJ1-1 and V is TRBV6-8; D may be TRBD1 (5 bases). V shed 10 bases and J shed 1 base, with 10 bases lying between them. Germline CDR1 MNHGY, CDR2 SAAAGT. The CDR3 runs 12 residues. The CDR3 loop reads CATRGANTEAFF. In nucleotides, the CDR3 is TGTGCCACTAGAGGGGCGAACACTGAAGCTTTCTTT.

This clone is large. The chain joins TRBV4-1 to TRBJ1-4, with 9 nucleotides matching TRBD1. Germline V gives CDR1 MGHRA, CDR2 YSYEKL. V lost 1 base, J lost 11 bases, and 5 bases stayed unmatched. CDR3 size: 14 residues. The CDR3 DNA reads as TGCGCCAGCAGCCAAGTGGGGACAGGGCGGAAACTGTTTTTT. Translation: CASSQVGTGRKLFF.

This clone appeared a few times. The chain combines TRBV6-7 with TRBJ1-2, with D possibly being TRBD1 (5 bases). TRBV6-7 is classed as an ORF, of uncertain function. The CDR3 totals 14 residues. Trimming shortened V by 5 bases and J by 4 bases, and 14 bases separated the two germline ends. The CDR3 protein is CASSLHGGGYGYTF. DNA for the CDR3: TGTGCCAGCAGTCTCCACGGGGGTGGCTATGGCTACACCTTC.

In this sample, this clone turned up a few times. The J gene is TRBJ2-7, the V gene TRBV6-8, with a tentative D call TRBD1 (5 bases). The V and J ends lost 6 bases and 0 bases respectively, with 15 bases between them. Germline-derived CDR1 and CDR2 are MNHGY and SAAAGT. This CDR3 contains 15 residues. The CDR3 DNA reads TGTGCCAGCAGGGGCGCAGGGTCGAGCTCCTACGAGCAGTACTTC. Its translation: CASRGAGSSSYEQYF.

The chain carries TRBV6-1 and TRBJ2-7; possible D gene TRBD2, 6 bases. Trimming stripped 0 bases from V and 6 bases from J, with 15 bases between. The CDR3 extends over 15 amino acids. Germline V gene sequence: CDR1 MNHNS, CDR2 SASEGT. CDR3 DNA: TGTGCCAGCAGTGAAGCCCTGACGGACTACAGCGAGCAGTACTTC. Its translation is CASSEALTDYSEQYF.

The chain recombines TRBV11-3 with TRBJ1-1; D perhaps matches TRBD1 (6 bases). The germline CDR1 and CDR2 sequences are SGHNT and YENEEA. Trimming cost V 0 bases and J 2 bases, with 7 bases left between them. This CDR3 spans 14 amino acids. The CDR3 region is CASSLEGANTEAFF. CDR3 DNA sequence: TGTGCCAGCAGCTTAGAGGGGGCTAACACTGAAGCTTTCTTT.

J is TRBJ2-5 and V is TRBV18; the match to TRBD1 covers 10 bases. Germline values: CDR1 KGHSH, CDR2 LQKENI. The CDR3 is made up of 16 amino acids. J lost 4 bases, V lost 0 bases, and 5 bases had no gene match. For the CDR3, the DNA is TGTGCCAGCTCACCACCTGGGACAGGGGAGGGAGAGACCCAGTACTTC. It specifies CASSPPGTGEGETQYF.

This clone was observed a handful of times. V gene TRBV11-3 combines with J gene TRBJ1-1; D is unclear. The length of the CDR3 is 14 residues. V lost 5 bases to trimming and J lost 0 bases, with 10 bases between them. The germline V gene has CDR1 SGHNT and CDR2 YENEEA. The CDR3 nucleotides read TGTGCCAGCAGCGCTGACGGAATGAACACTGAAGCTTTCTTT. Protein product: CASSADGMNTEAFF.

The chain joins TRBV6-8 to TRBJ1-1; perhaps TRBD1 as D (5 bases). The CDR3 runs 15 residues. Germline V gene lookup returns CDR1 MNHGY and CDR2 SAAAGT. Trimming left V 5 bases short and J 8 bases short, with 21 bases between. This chain's CDR3 is CASSGTGLAVGEAFF. In nucleotides, the CDR3 is TGTGCCAGCAGTGGGACCGGTTTGGCCGTTGGGGAAGCTTTCTTT.

The gene calls are TRBV19 and TRBJ1-5, with TRBD1 identical over 11 bases. The ends lost 7 bases at V and 6 bases at J; junction bases unmatched: 8. Germline loops: CDR1 LNHDA, CDR2 SQIVND (reference sequence). The CDR3 sequence is 15 residues long. For the CDR3, the DNA is TGTGCCAGTACCCCGGACAGGGGGCTGGGTCAGCCCCAGCATTTT. The encoded protein is CASTPDRGLGQPQHF.

This clone showed up just a few times. The chain has TRBV11-3 and TRBJ1-2; TRBD1 might be the D (5 bases). Germline assignment: CDR1 SGHNT and CDR2 YENEEA. This CDR3 comprises 14 residues. V was shortened by 0 bases and J by 6 bases, with 11 bases between the two germline ends. The CDR3 sequence: CASSLDKGVDGYTF. The CDR3 region has the DNA TGTGCCAGCAGCTTAGACAAAGGGGTGGATGGCTACACCTTC.

The V and J genes are TRBV29-1 and TRBJ2-5; 13 bases map to TRBD2. V lost 1 base, J lost 4 bases, and 6 bases stayed unmatched. Germline loops: CDR1 SQVTM, CDR2 ANQGSEA. The CDR3 covers 16 residues. The CDR3 region is CSVEGLAGGPPETQYF. The CDR3 nucleotides are TGCAGCGTTGAAGGACTAGCGGGGGGACCTCCAGAGACCCAGTACTTC.

The rearrangement links TRBV7-6 to TRBJ1-1, with D possibly being TRBD1 (5 bases). CDR3 size: 15 residues. CDR1 is SGHVS, CDR2 FNYEAQ, per germline. V lost 3 bases and J 2 bases, leaving 13 bases between the germline ends. The CDR3 bases are TGTGCCAGCAGCTTGGCTCAGGGAATCAACACTGAAGCTTTCTTT. It yields the protein CASSLAQGINTEAFF. The whole variable domain, remainder taken from reference TRBV7-6 and TRBJ1-1, is GAGVSQSPRYKVTKRGQDVALRCDPISGHVSLYWYRQALGQGPEFLTYFNYEAQQDKSGLPNDRFSAERPEGSISTLTIQRTEQRDSAMYRCASSLAQGINTEAFFGQGTRLTVV.

In its sample, this clone was seen once. The chain carries TRBV19 and TRBJ1-2, with D perhaps matching TRBD1 (6 bases). V dropped 6 bases and J dropped 3 bases, with 17 bases sitting between them. This CDR3 contains 15 residues. Germline-derived CDR1 and CDR2 are LNHDA and SQIVND (reference sequence). DNA for the CDR3: TGTGCCAGTAGGACACAGGGTAAGGGGGACTATGGCTACACCTTC. The encoded protein is CASRTQGKGDYGYTF.

J is TRBJ2-1 and V is TRBV19; 10 positions agree with TRBD1. The CDR3 contains 14 residues. J gave up 7 bases and V 9 bases, and 9 bases lay outside the gene matches. Germline-derived CDR1 and CDR2 are LNHDA and SQIVND (reference sequence). CDR3 in amino acids: CASKDRGDQNEQFF. CDR3 coding DNA: TGTGCCAGCAAGGACAGGGGGGATCAAAATGAGCAGTTCTTC.

This clone has just a few counts. V and J are TRBV30 and TRBJ2-5, with 7 positions matching TRBD1. The junction had 12 bases not matched to a gene; V was cut back by 5 bases and J by 3 bases. CDR1 is GTSNPN, CDR2 SVGIG, per germline (reference sequence). This CDR3 is built from 15 residues. The CDR3 sequence is CAWQLGRTGEETQYF. CDR3 nucleotide sequence: TGTGCCTGGCAACTAGGCCGGACAGGAGAAGAGACCCAGTACTTC.

By share of the sample, this clone is medium-sized. J is TRBJ2-7 and V is TRBV11-3; the D gene is possibly TRBD1 (6 bases). This CDR3 spans 14 amino acids. Germline CDR1 reads SGHNT; CDR2 reads YENEEA. V lost 4 bases, J lost 1 base, and 11 bases lay in between. The CDR3 is CASSSSQGSYEQYF. DNA for the CDR3: TGTGCCAGCAGCTCCAGCCAGGGGTCCTACGAGCAGTACTTC.

CDR3 protein: CASSQSNTGELFF. The DNA of the CDR3 is TGTGCCAGCAGCCAGTCGAACACCGGGGAGCTGTTTTTT. This rearrangement joins TRBV7-4 to TRBJ2-2; D uncertain. Trimming removed 5 bases from V and 0 bases from J, with 4 bases in between. The germline gives CDR1 SGHVT, CDR2 SQSDAQ. The CDR3 has 13 residues. Looking up the rest from reference TRBV7-4 and TRBJ2-2 gives the full variable domain: GAGVSQSPRYKVAKRGRDVALRCDSISGHVTLYWYRQTLGQGSEVLTYSQSDAQRDKSGRPSGRFSAERPERSVSTLKIQRTEQGDSAVYLCASSQSNTGELFFGEGSRLTVL.

V usage is TRBV19 and J usage is TRBJ1-6, with 8 bases lining up with TRBD1. V was clipped by 4 bases and J by 8 bases; unmatched bases: 10. Germline V gives CDR1 LNHDA, CDR2 SQIVND (reference sequence). The CDR3 contains 16 residues. In DNA, the CDR3 is TGTGCCAGTAGTAAGGGGGACAGGCCGGTGGATTCACCCCTCCACTTT. Protein sequence: CASSKGDRPVDSPLHF.